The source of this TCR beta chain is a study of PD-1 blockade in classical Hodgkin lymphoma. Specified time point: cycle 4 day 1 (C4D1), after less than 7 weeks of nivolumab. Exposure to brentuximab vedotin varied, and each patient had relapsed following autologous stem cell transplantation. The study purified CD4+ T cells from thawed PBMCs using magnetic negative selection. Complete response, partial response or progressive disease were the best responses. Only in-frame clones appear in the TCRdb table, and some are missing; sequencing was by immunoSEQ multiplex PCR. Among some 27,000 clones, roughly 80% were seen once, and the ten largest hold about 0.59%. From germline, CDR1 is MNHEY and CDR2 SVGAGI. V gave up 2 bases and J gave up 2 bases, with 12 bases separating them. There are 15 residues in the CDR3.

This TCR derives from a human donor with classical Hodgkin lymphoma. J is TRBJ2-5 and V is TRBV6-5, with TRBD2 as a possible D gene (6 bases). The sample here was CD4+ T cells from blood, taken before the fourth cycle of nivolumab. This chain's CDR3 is CASSYRRGQQETQYF. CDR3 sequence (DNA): TGTGCCAGCAGTTACAGGAGGGGCCAACAAGAGACCCAGTACTTC.